This TCR beta chain was obtained from a study of T cells in localized non-small cell lung cancer. Germline lookup yields CDR1 SEHNR and CDR2 FQNEAQ (reference sequence). V gave up 6 bases and J gave up 8 bases, with 8 bases separating them. The CDR3 is 11 residues long. A remark on this clone: The antigen is not known.

Assay used: immunoSEQ multiplex PCR; TCRdb lists only in-frame clones, some missing. The sample yields 55,000 to 65,000 clones, over 85% seen once. Regarding the study as a whole: Among the top 100 tumor clones, a median about 59 appeared in adjacent lung.

Here the sequenced sample was peripheral blood, taken before any cancer treatment. The TCR was taken from a man between 40 and 75 years old with stage I squamous cell lung carcinoma. J is TRBJ2-1 and V is TRBV7-9, with a tentative D call TRBD2 (5 bases). The CDR3 DNA is TGTGCCAGCAGTAAAGCGGATGAGCAGTTCTTC. Translated: CASSKADEQFF.